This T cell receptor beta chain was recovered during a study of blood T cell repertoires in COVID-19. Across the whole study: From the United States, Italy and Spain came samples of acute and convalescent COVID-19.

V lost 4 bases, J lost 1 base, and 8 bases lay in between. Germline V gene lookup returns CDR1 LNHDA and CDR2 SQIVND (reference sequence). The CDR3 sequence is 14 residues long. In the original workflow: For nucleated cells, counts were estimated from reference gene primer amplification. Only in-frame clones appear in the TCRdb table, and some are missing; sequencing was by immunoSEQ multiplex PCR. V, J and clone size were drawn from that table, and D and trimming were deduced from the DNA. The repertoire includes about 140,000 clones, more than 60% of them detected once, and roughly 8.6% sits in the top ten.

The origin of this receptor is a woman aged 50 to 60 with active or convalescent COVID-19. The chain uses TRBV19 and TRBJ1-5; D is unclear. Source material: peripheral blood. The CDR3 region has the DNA TGTGCCAGTAGTACTGCGGGGAGCAATCAGCCCCAGCATTTT. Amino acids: CASSTAGSNQPQHF.